Following are 5 T cell receptor beta chains from one sample sequenced in a study of CD8 T cells in ankylosing spondylitis. TCRdb re-analysed the 5' RACE reads in MiXCR, keeping a single row per CDR3 protein. The sample shows roughly 120,000 distinct CDR3 sequences, roughly 15% of them seen only once. The sequenced sample was blood, either unsorted or a sorted T cell fraction (not recorded which). These receptors were obtained from a female donor with ankylosing spondylitis or in good health (not recorded which).

This clonotype was seen a few times. This sequence joins TRBV2 and TRBJ2-3; 14 bases map to TRBD2. This CDR3 contains 17 residues. Germline lookup yields CDR1 SNHLY and CDR2 FYNNEI. J gave up 0 bases and V 6 bases, and 5 bases lay outside the gene matches. The CDR3 spells CASRRTSGGSSTDTQYF. As DNA, the CDR3 is TGTGCCAGCAGGAGGACTAGCGGGGGGTCTAGCACAGATACGCAGTATTTT.

Comments on this clonotype: A much bigger clone sits one base away, suggesting this may be a read error. The CDR3 bases are TGCGCCAGCAACTTGGGCAGGGGCACAGATACGCAGTATTTT. The encoded protein is CASNLGRGTDTQYF. V and J are TRBV5-1 and TRBJ2-3; D may be TRBD1 (5 bases). The CDR3 runs to 14 residues. CDR1 and CDR2 from the germline V gene are SGHRS and YFSETQ.

This clonotype was counted many times. The chain carries TRBV5-1 and TRBJ2-7, with D perhaps matching TRBD1 (6 bases). In germline, CDR1 is SGHRS, CDR2 YFSETQ. This CDR3 comprises 14 residues. V was shortened by 4 bases and J by 3 bases, with 14 bases between the two germline ends. The CDR3 coding sequence is TGCGCCAGCAGCAAGGACAGCTACTACTACGAGCAGTACTTC. It specifies CASSKDSYYYEQYF.

Only a few counts were recorded for this clonotype. This chain links TRBV20-1 with TRBJ2-6; TRBD2 aligns across 12 bases. The CDR3 has 18 amino acids. Germline-derived CDR1 and CDR2 are DFQATT and SNEGSKA (reference sequence). Losses at the gene ends were 6 bases for V and 2 bases for J; bases not matched to a gene: 11. The CDR3 region is CSAIPTSGSITGANVLTF. CDR3 DNA sequence: TGCAGTGCCATCCCGACTAGCGGGAGTATAACTGGGGCCAACGTCCTGACTTTC.

This rearrangement joins TRBV5-1 to TRBJ2-5, with 7 bases aligning to TRBD1. This CDR3 spans 13 amino acids. Trimming removed 4 bases from V and 1 base from J; junction bases left unmatched: 1. The germline gives CDR1 SGHRS, CDR2 YFSETQ. CDR3 protein: CASSGTVQETQYF. CDR3 nucleotide sequence: TGCGCCAGCAGCGGGACAGTCCAAGAGACCCAGTACTTC.